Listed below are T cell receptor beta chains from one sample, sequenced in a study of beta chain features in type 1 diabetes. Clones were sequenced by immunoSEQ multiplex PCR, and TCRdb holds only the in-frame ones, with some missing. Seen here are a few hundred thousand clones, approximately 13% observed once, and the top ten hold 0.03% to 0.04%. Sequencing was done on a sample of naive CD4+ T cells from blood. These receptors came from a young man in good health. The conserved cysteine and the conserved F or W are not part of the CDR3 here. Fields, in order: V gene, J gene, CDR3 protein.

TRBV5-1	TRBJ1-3	ASSPDRISSGNTIY
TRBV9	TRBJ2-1	ASSVEGTRGYNEQF
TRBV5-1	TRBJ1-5	AAVRPYGNQPQH
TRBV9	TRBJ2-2	ASSTQSGDTGELF
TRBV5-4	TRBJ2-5	ASSYQETQY
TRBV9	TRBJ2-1	ASSVSGLAGNEQF
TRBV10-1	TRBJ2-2	ASSGTSGASLHGELF
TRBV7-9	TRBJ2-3	ASSLDGWVRSDTQY
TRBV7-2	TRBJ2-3	ASIRRGNTDTQY
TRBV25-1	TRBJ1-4	ASSRGANEKLF
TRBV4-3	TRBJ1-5	ASSQVRGPSPQH
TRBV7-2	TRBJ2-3	ASNMERTDTQY
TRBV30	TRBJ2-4	AWRRQGLAKNIQY
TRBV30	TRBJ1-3	AWSSGESGNTIY
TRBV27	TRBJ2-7	ASRQTSGGPAYEQY
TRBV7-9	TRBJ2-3	ASSFTGTGPTDTQY
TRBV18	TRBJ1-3	ASSPRQFGGNTIY
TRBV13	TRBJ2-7	ASSSFGCSYEQY
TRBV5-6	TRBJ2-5	ASSTGQKETQY
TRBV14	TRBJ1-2	ASSQDDGPYGYT
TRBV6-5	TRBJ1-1	ASREGVKAF
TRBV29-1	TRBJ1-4	SVRALGRAKLF
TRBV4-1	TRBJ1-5	ASSQRTGNQPQH
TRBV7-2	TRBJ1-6	ASSRERGVNSPLH
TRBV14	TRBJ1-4	ASSQGPLEKLF
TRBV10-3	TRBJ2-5	AIGASGEETQY
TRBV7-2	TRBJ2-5	ASSKGDLAGVKRTQY
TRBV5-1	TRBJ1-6	ASRSGTHNSPLH
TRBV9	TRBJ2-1	ASSKRQGYNEQF
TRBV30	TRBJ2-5	AWGGSETQY
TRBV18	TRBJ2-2	ASSPLAPPVTGELF
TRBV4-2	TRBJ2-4	ASSQDLSRTSGRFKNIQY
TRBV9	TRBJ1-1	ASGTPGQGTEAF
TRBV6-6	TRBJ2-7	ASRPDSYEQY
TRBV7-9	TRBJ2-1	ASSLKGGYNEQF
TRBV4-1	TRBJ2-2	ASSRREGANTGELF
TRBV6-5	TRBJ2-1	ASSYRGYNEQF
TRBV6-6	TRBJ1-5	ASSYSMGNQPQH
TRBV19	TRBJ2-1	ASSRHSGGTLYNEQF
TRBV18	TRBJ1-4	ASSPPRSGLSNEKLF
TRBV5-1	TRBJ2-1	ASSPTNNEQF